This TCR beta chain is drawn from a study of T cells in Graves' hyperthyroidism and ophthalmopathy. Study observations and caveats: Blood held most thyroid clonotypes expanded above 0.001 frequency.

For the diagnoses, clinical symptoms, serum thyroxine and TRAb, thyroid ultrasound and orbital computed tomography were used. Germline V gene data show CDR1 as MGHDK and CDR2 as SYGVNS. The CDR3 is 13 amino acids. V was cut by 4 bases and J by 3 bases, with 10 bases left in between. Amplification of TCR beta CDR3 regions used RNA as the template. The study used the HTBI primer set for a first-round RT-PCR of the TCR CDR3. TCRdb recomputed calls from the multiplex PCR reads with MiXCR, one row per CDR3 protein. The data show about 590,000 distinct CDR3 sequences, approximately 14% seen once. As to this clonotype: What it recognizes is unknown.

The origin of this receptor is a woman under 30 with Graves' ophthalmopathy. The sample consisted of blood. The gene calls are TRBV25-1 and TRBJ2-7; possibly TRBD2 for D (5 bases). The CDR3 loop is CASSGRDFYEQYF. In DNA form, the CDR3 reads TGTGCCAGCAGTGGCCGGGATTTCTACGAGCAGTACTTC.